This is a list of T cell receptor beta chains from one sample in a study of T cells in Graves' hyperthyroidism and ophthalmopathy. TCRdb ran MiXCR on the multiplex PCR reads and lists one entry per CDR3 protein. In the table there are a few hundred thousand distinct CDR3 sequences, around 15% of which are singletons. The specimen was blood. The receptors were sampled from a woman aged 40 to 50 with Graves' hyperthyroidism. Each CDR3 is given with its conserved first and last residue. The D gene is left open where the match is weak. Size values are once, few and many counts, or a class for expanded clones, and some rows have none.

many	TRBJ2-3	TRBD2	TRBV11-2	CASSLRLAGVQTVTDTQYF	TGTGCCAGCAGCCTAAGACTAGCGGGAGTCCAAACTGTCACAGATACGCAGTATTTT
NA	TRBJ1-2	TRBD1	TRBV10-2	CASSPSGQGDGYTF	TGCGCCAGCAGCCCGTCGGGACAGGGGGATGGCTACACCTTC
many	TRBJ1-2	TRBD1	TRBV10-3	CAISKGQGDGYTF	TGTGCCATCAGTAAAGGACAGGGTGATGGCTACACCTTC
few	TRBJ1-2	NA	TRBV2	CASSESGGFGYTF	TGTGCCAGCAGTGAAAGCGGGGGCTTTGGCTACACCTTC
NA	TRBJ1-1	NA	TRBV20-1	CSAGPPFGQNTEAFF	TGCAGTGCTGGACCCCCTTTTGGGCAGAACACTGAAGCTTTCTTT
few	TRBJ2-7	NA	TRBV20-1	CSARRGGVEQYF	TGCAGTGCTAGAAGGGGCGGGGTCGAGCAGTACTTC
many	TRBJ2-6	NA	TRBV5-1	CASSLAGANVLTF	TGTGCCAGCAGTTTAGCTGGGGCCAACGTCCTGACTTTC
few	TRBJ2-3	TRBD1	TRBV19	CASSKRQGGGTDTQYF	TGTGCCAGTAGTAAACGACAGGGGGGCGGCACAGATACGCAGTATTTT
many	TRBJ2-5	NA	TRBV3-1	CASSQRNRWGRETQYF	TGTGCCAGCAGCCAAAGAAACCGGTGGGGTCGAGAGACCCAGTACTTC
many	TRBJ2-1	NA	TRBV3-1	CASSPSRALYNEQFF	TGTGCCAGCAGCCCATCGAGGGCCTTGTACAATGAGCAGTTCTTC
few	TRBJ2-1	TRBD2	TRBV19	CASSIVAGGPNSYNEQFF	TGTGCCAGTAGTATTGTAGCGGGGGGCCCAAACTCCTACAATGAGCAGTTCTTC
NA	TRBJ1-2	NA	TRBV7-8	CASSSTSGGAGYTF	TGTGCCAGCAGCTCGACTAGCGGGGGGGCCGGCTACACCTTC
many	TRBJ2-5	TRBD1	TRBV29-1	CSVGQGAWETQYF	TGCAGCGTTGGGCAGGGGGCTTGGGAGACCCAGTACTTC
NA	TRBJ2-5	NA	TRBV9	CALPQGTQYF	TGTGCCCTACCCCAAGGGACCCAGTACTTC
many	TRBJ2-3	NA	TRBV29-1	CSVEVLGKWGTDTQYF	TGCAGCGTTGAAGTACTGGGGAAGTGGGGCACAGATACGCAGTATTTT
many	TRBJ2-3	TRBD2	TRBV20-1	CSASTGGPTTQYF	TGCAGTGCTTCGACGGGAGGGCCGACTACGCAGTATTTT
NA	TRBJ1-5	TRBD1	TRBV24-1	CATSDFTGGKKNNQPQHF	TGTGCCACCAGTGATTTTACAGGGGGCAAGAAGAACAATCAGCCCCAGCATTTT
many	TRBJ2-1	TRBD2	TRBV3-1	CASSPLGLAGVNNEQFF	TGTGCCAGCAGCCCCTTGGGGCTAGCGGGAGTAAACAATGAGCAGTTCTTC
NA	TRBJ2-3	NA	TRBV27	CASSLFNTDTQYF	TGTGCCAGCAGTTTATTTAATACAGATACGCAGTATTTT
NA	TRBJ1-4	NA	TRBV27	CASSPRTVPLDEKLFF	TGTGCCAGCAGTCCGCGGACCGTCCCATTGGATGAAAAACTGTTTTTT
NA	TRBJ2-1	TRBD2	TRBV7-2	CASDQPWTSGRASEQFF	TGTGCCAGCGACCAACCTTGGACTAGCGGGAGGGCCAGTGAGCAGTTCTTC
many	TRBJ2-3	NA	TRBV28	CATELQGEYSDTQYF	TGTGCCACCGAACTCCAGGGAGAGTACTCAGATACGCAGTATTTT
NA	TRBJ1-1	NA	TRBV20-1	CSARTDIRTSNTEAFF	TGCAGTGCGCGTACCGATATCAGGACGTCGAACACTGAAGCTTTCTTT
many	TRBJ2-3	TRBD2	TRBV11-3	CASSFLAGVGSADTQYF	TGTGCCAGCAGCTTTCTAGCGGGAGTAGGTTCGGCAGATACGCAGTATTTT
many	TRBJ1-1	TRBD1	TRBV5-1	CASSHSGGAAEAFF	TGCGCCAGCAGCCATTCAGGGGGGGCAGCTGAAGCTTTCTTT
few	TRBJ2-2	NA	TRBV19	CASSIQPNTGELFF	TGTGCCAGTAGTATACAGCCGAACACCGGGGAGCTGTTTTTT
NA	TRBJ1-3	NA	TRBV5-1	CASSLQGTGTGNTIYF	TGCGCCAGCAGCTTACAGGGAACTGGAACTGGAAACACCATATATTTT
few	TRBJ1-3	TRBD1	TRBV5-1	CASSSTGVNTIYF	TGTGCCAGCAGCTCTACAGGGGTAAACACCATATATTTT
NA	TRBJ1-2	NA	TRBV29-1	CSVLGGGSGNGYTF	TGCAGCGTGCTGGGGGGGGGGTCAGGTAATGGCTACACCTTC
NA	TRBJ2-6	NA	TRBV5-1	CASGHGQSRSGANALTF	TGCGCCAGCGGCCACGGACAGTCCCGCTCTGGGGCCAACGCCCTGACTTTC
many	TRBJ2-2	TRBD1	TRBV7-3	CASRQTGTTGELFF	TGTGCCAGCAGGCAGACAGGGACCACCGGGGAGCTGTTTTTT
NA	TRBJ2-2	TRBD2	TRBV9	CASSVDGTSGKANTGELFF	TGTGCCAGCAGCGTAGATGGGACTAGCGGGAAAGCGAACACCGGGGAGCTGTTTTTT
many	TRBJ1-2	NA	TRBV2	CASQLGPGSGYTF	TGTGCCAGCCAGCTTGGCCCCGGCTCTGGCTACACCTTC
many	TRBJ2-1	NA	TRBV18	CASSPRTKGNEQFF	TGTGCCAGCTCACCACGGACTAAAGGCAATGAGCAGTTCTTC
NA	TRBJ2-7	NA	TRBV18	CASSPRTTGGTSYEQYF	TGTGCCAGCTCACCACGGACGACTGGCGGGACTTCCTACGAGCAGTACTTC
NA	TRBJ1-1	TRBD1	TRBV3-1	CASSQGTGGWTEAFF	TGTGCCAGCAGCCAAGGGACAGGGGGCTGGACTGAAGCTTTCTTT
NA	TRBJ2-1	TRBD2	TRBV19	CASSIGSGITYNEQFF	TGTGCCAGTAGTATTGGGAGCGGGATAACCTACAATGAGCAGTTCTTC
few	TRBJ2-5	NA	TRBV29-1	CSVGTGSQETQYF	TGCAGCGTGGGGACCGGATCGCAAGAGACCCAGTACTTC
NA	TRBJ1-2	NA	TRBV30	CAWTTTGSYGYTF	TGTGCCTGGACAACAACCGGGAGCTATGGCTACACCTTC
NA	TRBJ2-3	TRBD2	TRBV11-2	CASSSLTSGRADTQYF	TGTGCCAGCAGCTCCCTGACTAGCGGGAGGGCAGATACGCAGTATTTT
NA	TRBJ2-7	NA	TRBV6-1	CASGNEQYF	TGTGCCAGCGGTAACGAGCAGTACTTC
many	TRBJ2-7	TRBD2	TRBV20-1	CSASSGRPPYEQYF	TGCAGTGCTAGCAGCGGGAGGCCTCCCTACGAGCAGTACTTC
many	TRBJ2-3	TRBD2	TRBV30	CAWRYSGIFRSTDTQYF	TGTGCCTGGAGATACAGCGGGATTTTCAGAAGCACAGATACGCAGTATTTT
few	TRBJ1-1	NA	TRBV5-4	CASSLAGMHTEAFF	TGTGCCAGCAGCTTGGCAGGGATGCACACTGAAGCTTTCTTT
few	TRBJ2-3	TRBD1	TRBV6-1	CASSEGVDRGFTDTQYF	TGTGCCAGCAGTGAAGGCGTGGACAGGGGATTCACAGATACGCAGTATTTT
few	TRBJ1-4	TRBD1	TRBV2	CASSATGGQGEKLFF	TGTGCCAGCAGTGCTACAGGGGGTCAAGGTGAAAAACTGTTTTTT
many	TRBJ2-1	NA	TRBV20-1	CSARDSLVGDNEQFF	TGCAGTGCTAGAGATTCGTTGGTGGGGGACAATGAGCAGTTCTTC
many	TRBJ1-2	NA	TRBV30	CAWSVRLTVWGYTF	TGTGCCTGGAGTGTAAGGTTGACAGTTTGGGGCTACACCTTC
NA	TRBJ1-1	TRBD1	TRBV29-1	CSAGTARRDTEAFF	TGCAGCGCCGGGACAGCCCGGAGGGACACTGAAGCTTTCTTT
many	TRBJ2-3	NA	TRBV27	CASSSSRPADTQYF	TGTGCCAGCAGTTCCTCTCGCCCAGCAGATACGCAGTATTTT
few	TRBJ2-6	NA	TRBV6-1	CASSEWGAGANVLTF	TGTGCCAGCAGTGAATGGGGGGCTGGGGCCAACGTCCTGACTTTC
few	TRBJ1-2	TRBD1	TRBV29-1	CSVDKGQGVIGYTF	TGCAGCGTTGACAAGGGACAGGGGGTGATTGGCTACACCTTC
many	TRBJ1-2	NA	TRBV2	CASTGNYGYTF	TGTGCCAGCACAGGGAACTATGGCTACACCTTC
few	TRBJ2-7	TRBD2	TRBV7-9	CASSPGTSGMNYEQYF	TGTGCCAGCAGCCCCGGGACTAGCGGGATGAATTACGAGCAGTACTTC